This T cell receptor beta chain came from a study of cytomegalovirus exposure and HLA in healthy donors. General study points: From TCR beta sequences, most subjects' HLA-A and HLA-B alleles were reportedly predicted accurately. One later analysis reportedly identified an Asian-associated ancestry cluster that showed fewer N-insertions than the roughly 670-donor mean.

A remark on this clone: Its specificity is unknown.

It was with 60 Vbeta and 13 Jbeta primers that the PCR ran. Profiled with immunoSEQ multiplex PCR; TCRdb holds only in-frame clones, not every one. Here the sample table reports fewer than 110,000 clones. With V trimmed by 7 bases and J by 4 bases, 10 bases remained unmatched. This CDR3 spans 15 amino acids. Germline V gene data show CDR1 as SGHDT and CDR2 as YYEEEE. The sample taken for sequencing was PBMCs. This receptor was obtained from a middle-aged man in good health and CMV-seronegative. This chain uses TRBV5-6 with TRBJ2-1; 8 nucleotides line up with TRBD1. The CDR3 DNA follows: TGTGCCAGCCGGGGCGCCGACAGGGGTTACAATGAGCAGTTCTTC. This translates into CASRGADRGYNEQFF.